Below, 9 T cell receptor beta chains from the same sample are listed, as sequenced in a study of tumor-infiltrating lymphocytes in primary liver carcinoma. Unsorted whole blood supplied the blood RNA, and germline DNA was isolated too. The input was around 0.5 ug total RNA; TCR beta cDNA was made from it with a constant-region primer. Library construction for TCR beta comprised three nested multiplex PCR rounds performed with slightly modified ARM-PCR. The study ran its first two PCR rounds for approximately 10 cycles each, using TRBV1-TRBV30 forward primers and a C-beta reverse primer. From the multiplex PCR reads, TCRdb called clonotypes with MiXCR, one entry per CDR3 protein. Counted here are hundreds of thousands of distinct CDR3 sequences, about 62% occurring once; the ten biggest clones make up roughly 9%. The specimen sequenced was peripheral blood. Receptors were obtained from a man aged 40-49 years with primary liver carcinoma and hepatitis B virus infection.

In this sample, this clonotype turned up a few times. The J gene is TRBJ2-7, the V gene TRBV6-6, with 12 bases fitting TRBD2. The germline gives CDR1 MNHNY, CDR2 SVGAGI (reference sequence). This CDR3 is 15 amino acids long. The V segment lost 2 bases and the J segment 5 bases; nucleotides outside the gene matches: 4. CDR3 loop: CASSYGLAGIDEQYF. For the CDR3, the DNA is TGTGCCAGCAGTTACGGACTAGCGGGAATCGACGAGCAGTACTTC.

The rearrangement links TRBV5-5 to TRBJ2-3, with D perhaps TRBD1 (5 bases). CDR3 length: 16 amino acids. Trimming stripped 4 bases from V and 2 bases from J, with 17 bases between. Germline V gene data show CDR1 as SGHKS and CDR2 as YYEKEE (reference sequence). CDR3 bases: TGTGCCAGCAGCCGACAGCTCACCGAAGACACAGATACGCAGTATTTT. Translating it yields CASSRQLTEDTDTQYF.

This clonotype was detected many times. This chain uses TRBV6-6 with TRBJ2-7; D remains unclear. The CDR3 covers 13 residues. Germline V gives CDR1 MNHNY, CDR2 SVGAGI (reference sequence). V lost 2 bases to trimming and J lost 3 bases, with 8 bases between them. This chain's CDR3 is CASSYEESYEQYF. The CDR3 DNA reads as TGTGCCAGCAGTTACGAGGAAAGCTACGAGCAGTACTTC.

This chain connects TRBV11-1 to TRBJ1-3, with a possible D match to TRBD1 (6 bases). Looked up from germline, CDR1 is SGHAT and CDR2 is FQDESV (reference sequence). The CDR3 extends over 14 amino acids. Trimming left V 7 bases short and J 2 bases short, with 12 bases between. The CDR3 bases are TGTGCCAGCAACCCGGACAGTCCTGGAAACACCATATATTTT. The encoded protein is CASNPDSPGNTIYF.

This clonotype was detected only a few times. A single base separates this from a much larger clone, so it may be a read error. The chain recombines TRBV4-1 with TRBJ1-5; D remains ambiguous. V was trimmed by 0 bases and J by 11 bases, leaving 17 bases between them. The CDR3 loop spans 15 amino acids. Germline lookup yields CDR1 MGHRA and CDR2 YSYEKL. The CDR3 coding sequence is TGCGCCAGCAGCCAAGAACAACAAGGATTCCAGTCCCAGCATTTT. Protein sequence: CASSQEQQGFQSQHF.

The sample holds one count of this clonotype. This rearrangement joins TRBV18 to TRBJ1-5; D call uncertain. The CDR3 loop spans 16 amino acids. The V end was cut by 6 bases, the J end by 6 bases, with 21 bases between. Germline values: CDR1 KGHSH, CDR2 LQKENI. Written as DNA, the CDR3 is TGTGCCAGCTCCCTACGTGAACCTGCGGGTAGTCAGCCCCAGCATTTT. Translated: CASSLREPAGSQPQHF.

The table lists this clonotype with many counts. This chain uses TRBV28 with TRBJ2-4; the D is unclear. Germline loops: CDR1 MDHEN, CDR2 SYDVKM. CDR3 size: 12 residues. The CDR3 nucleotides are TGTCCTAACGGGCTAGCCAAAAACATTCAGTACTTC. It specifies CPNGLAKNIQYF.

Worth noting for this clonotype: The missing conserved phenylalanine or tryptophan at the end of this CDR3 makes a read error likely. No DNA is shown, since the ends of the CDR3 on it are uncertain; the CDR3 is the one TCRdb lists. CDR3 amino acids: CASSKGQNTGELFI. This chain connects TRBV21-1 to TRBJ2-2. TRBV21-1 is a pseudogene locus. The CDR3 region is 14 residues in length, termini included.

On this clonotype: Just one base apart from a much larger clone, this may be a read error. CDR3 nucleotides: TGTGTCAGCAGTTACGGGCCCCGGGACAGGGGATACGAGCAGTACTTC. The encoded protein is CVSSYGPRDRGYEQYF. The chain uses TRBV6-2 or TRBV6-3 and TRBJ2-7; TRBD1 agrees at 10 bases. The CDR3 is 16 amino acids. Germline V lookup: CDR1 MNHEY, CDR2 SVGEGT.